Below, one T cell receptor (beta chain) is given with its context. Sequencing was performed with immunoSEQ multiplex PCR; in TCRdb, only in-frame clones are kept and a portion is missing. Among about 83,000 clones listed, around 94% were seen once. The CDR3 is 13 residues long. CDR1 is SNHLY, CDR2 FYNNEI, per germline. Unmatched junction bases numbered 3, after V lost 2 bases and J lost 9 bases. This entry comes from a study of technical replicates of blood from several donors. The TCR sequence derives from a human donor in good health. The sequencing input was T cells isolated from PBMCs. The rearrangement uses TRBV2 and TRBJ1-1; 10 positions match TRBD1. CDR3 sequence reads: CASSEPDRGQAFF. CDR3 bases: TGTGCCAGCAGTGAACCCGACAGGGGGCAAGCTTTCTTT.